These 5 T cell receptor beta chains share one sample of origin, sequenced in a study of control samples from healthy donors and cancer patients (dated by TCRdb to 2018 to 2020). Library prep was done by the immunoSEQ multiplex PCR assay. TCRdb retrieved this table from immuneACCESS and kept in-frame rearrangements only. Not all clones are present; in checked studies, unresolved V genes account for under half, and no reason is known for the remainder. This sample holds about 80,000 clones; under 90% were observed only once. Less than 6% of the sample is held by the ten biggest clonotypes. Sample: blood. The receptor source for this set is a man between 45 and 60 years old in good health.

The genes are TRBV5-5 and TRBJ2-7; D might be TRBD2 (5 bases). Trimming removed 4 bases from V and 5 bases from J, with 16 bases in between. The length of the CDR3 is 14 residues. Germline CDR1 and CDR2: SGHKS and YYEKEE (reference sequence). CDR3 coding DNA: TGTGCCAGCAGCCCCCGGGCTTTCGGGAACGAGCAGTACTTC. Translation: CASSPRAFGNEQYF.

The rearrangement joins TRBV2 to TRBJ1-6; D is possibly TRBD1 (6 bases). Between the trimmed V and J ends, which lost 6 bases and 7 bases, there was a span of 13 bases. The CDR3 is made up of 14 amino acids. Germline V gene sequence: CDR1 SNHLY, CDR2 FYNNEI. The CDR3 DNA is TGTGCCAGCAGGTCAGAGGGGGGAAATTCACCCCTCCACTTT. This codes for CASRSEGGNSPLHF.

The V call is TRBV30, the J call TRBJ1-1; 9 positions match TRBD1. The CDR3 spans 13 residues. The germline gives CDR1 GTSNPN, CDR2 SVGIG (reference sequence). With 2 bases clipped from V and 7 bases from J, the junction kept 5 bases outside the gene matches. In nucleotides, the CDR3 is TGTGCCTGGAGTAGGGACAGGGACCTTGAAGCTTTCTTT. This gives the protein CAWSRDRDLEAFF.

The chain employs TRBV6-6 and TRBJ2-3; 8 bases are shared with TRBD2. In germline, CDR1 is MNHNY, CDR2 SVGAGI (reference sequence). The CDR3 contains 15 residues. The V and J ends lost 6 bases and 4 bases, in that order; junction bases with no gene match: 9. As DNA, the CDR3 is TGTGCCAGCAGGCTTGACGGGGGGGGATCAGATACGCAGTATTTT. Protein product: CASRLDGGGSDTQYF.

J is TRBJ1-6 and V is TRBV27, with 9 bases that match TRBD1. Germline V gene lookup returns CDR1 MNHEY and CDR2 SMNVEV (reference sequence). CDR3 length equals 15 residues. V shed 6 bases and J 8 bases; nucleotides not matched to a gene: 8. This CDR3 is CASSLGQGGHSPLHF. DNA for the CDR3: TGTGCCAGCAGCTTGGGACAGGGTGGGCATTCACCCCTCCACTTT.